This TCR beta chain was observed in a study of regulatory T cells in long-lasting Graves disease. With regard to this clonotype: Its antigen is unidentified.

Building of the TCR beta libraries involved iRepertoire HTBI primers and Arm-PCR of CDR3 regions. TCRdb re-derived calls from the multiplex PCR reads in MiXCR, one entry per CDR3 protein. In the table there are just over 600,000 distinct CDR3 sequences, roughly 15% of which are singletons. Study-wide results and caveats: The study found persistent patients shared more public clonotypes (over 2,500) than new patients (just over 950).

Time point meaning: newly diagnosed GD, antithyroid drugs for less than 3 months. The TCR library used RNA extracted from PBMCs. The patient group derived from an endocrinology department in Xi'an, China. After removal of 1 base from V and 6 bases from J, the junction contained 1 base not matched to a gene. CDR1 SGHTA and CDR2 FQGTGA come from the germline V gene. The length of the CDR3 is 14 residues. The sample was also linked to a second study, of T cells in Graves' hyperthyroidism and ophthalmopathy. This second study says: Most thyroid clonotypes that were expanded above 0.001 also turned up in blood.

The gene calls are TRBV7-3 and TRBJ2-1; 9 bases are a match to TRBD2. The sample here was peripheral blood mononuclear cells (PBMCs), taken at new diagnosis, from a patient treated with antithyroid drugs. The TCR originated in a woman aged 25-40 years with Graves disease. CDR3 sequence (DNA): TGTGCCAGCAGCTTAAATAGCGGGGGCAATGAGCAGTTCTTC. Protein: CASSLNSGGNEQFF.